These 7 T cell receptor beta chains were all obtained from the same sample, sequenced in a study of graft-versus-host responses after intestinal transplantation. Assay used: immunoSEQ multiplex PCR; TCRdb lists only in-frame clones, some missing. The repertoire holds approximately 37,000 clones, 90% to 95% seen once, with 3.6% in the top ten. Specimen: PBMCs, collected almost 750 days after intestinal transplantation. All receptors come from a human patient who received an intestinal transplant, so some T cells may come from the graft donor.

J is TRBJ2-1 and V is TRBV5-1; a weak D match, TRBD1 (6 bases). Germline CDR1 is SGHRS and CDR2 is YFSETQ. V lost 4 bases to trimming and J lost 0 bases, with 11 bases between them. The CDR3 contains 15 residues. The DNA for the CDR3 is TGCGCCAGCAGCAGAGGACAGAGCTCCTACAATGAGCAGTTCTTC. Amino acid sequence: CASSRGQSSYNEQFF.

This clone was observed a single time. The chain recombines TRBV27 with TRBJ1-1, with TRBD1 as a possible D gene (5 bases). CDR3 length equals 14 residues. V dropped 7 bases and J dropped 1 base, with 13 bases sitting between them. Germline V gene lookup returns CDR1 MNHEY and CDR2 SMNVEV (reference sequence). The CDR3 DNA follows: TGTGCCAGCACCCAGCATGGGGCGAACACTGAAGCTTTCTTT. Translation: CASTQHGANTEAFF.

The J gene is TRBJ1-6, the V gene TRBV2; possibly TRBD1 for D (6 bases). Trimming removed 8 bases from V and 7 bases from J, with 12 bases in between. Germline V gene lookup returns CDR1 SNHLY and CDR2 FYNNEI. The CDR3 runs to 13 residues. The CDR3 loop reads CASLQGGNSPLHF. In nucleotides, the CDR3 is TGTGCCAGCTTACAGGGTGGGAATTCACCCCTCCACTTT.

The chain carries TRBV4-2 and TRBJ2-3, with TRBD2 matching 8 bases. CDR3 length: 16 residues. The germline V gene has CDR1 LGHNA and CDR2 YNFKEQ. The V segment lost 2 bases and the J segment 3 bases; nucleotides outside the gene matches: 7. CDR3 DNA: TGTGCCAGCAGCCAACGAGCGGGAGAAATAACAGATACGCAGTATTTT. It yields the protein CASSQRAGEITDTQYF.

The V and J genes are TRBV9 and TRBJ2-3, with unresolved D. The germline gives CDR1 SGDLS, CDR2 YYNGEE. There are 13 residues in the CDR3. Trimming removed 4 bases from V and 5 bases from J, with 11 bases in between. The CDR3 DNA reads TGTGCCAGCAGCCCCTCCTTTGGAGATACGCAGTATTTT. It specifies CASSPSFGDTQYF.

This clone was counted once. The chain uses TRBV5-4 and TRBJ2-3; 12 positions agree with TRBD2. This CDR3 is 15 amino acids long. The ends lost 4 bases at V and 5 bases at J; junction bases unmatched: 5. Germline loops: CDR1 SGHNT, CDR2 YYREEE (reference sequence). DNA of the CDR3: TGTGCCAGCAGCCTAGCGGGAGGGTTTGTAGATACGCAGTATTTT. It is translated as CASSLAGGFVDTQYF.

The V gene is TRBV6-5, the J gene TRBJ1-4; D is unclear. V was cut by 5 bases and J by 6 bases, with 16 bases left in between. CDR3 length: 15 residues. Germline V gives CDR1 MNHEY, CDR2 SVGAGI. Written as DNA, the CDR3 is TGTGCCAGCAGTACCCCCGCAAGCGGGGATGAAAAACTGTTTTTT. Encoded protein: CASSTPASGDEKLFF.